This TCR beta chain was identified in a study of cytomegalovirus exposure and HLA in healthy donors. Study outcomes and limitations: A link between a missense DCLRE1C variant and TCR beta V- and J-gene trimming emerged from a later analysis.

The ends were cut back, 0 bases at V and 5 bases at J, with 14 bases in the middle. This CDR3 is built from 15 residues. Germline CDR1 is SGDLS and CDR2 is YYNGEE. For this clone: The antigen is unknown.

Primers for the PCR totalled 60 Vbeta and 13 Jbeta. The assay was immunoSEQ multiplex PCR, and TCRdb's table has in-frame clones only and misses some. In the table there are around 100,000 clones, 84% of which are singletons. This chain links TRBV9 with TRBJ1-1; TRBD1 is a possible D gene (6 bases). Sequences were obtained from PBMCs. The TCR was taken from a woman younger than 30 in good health and CMV-seronegative. CDR3 nucleotides: TGTGCCAGCAGCGTAGGCAGGGGCCTGTCTACTGAAGCTTTCTTT. This translates into CASSVGRGLSTEAFF.